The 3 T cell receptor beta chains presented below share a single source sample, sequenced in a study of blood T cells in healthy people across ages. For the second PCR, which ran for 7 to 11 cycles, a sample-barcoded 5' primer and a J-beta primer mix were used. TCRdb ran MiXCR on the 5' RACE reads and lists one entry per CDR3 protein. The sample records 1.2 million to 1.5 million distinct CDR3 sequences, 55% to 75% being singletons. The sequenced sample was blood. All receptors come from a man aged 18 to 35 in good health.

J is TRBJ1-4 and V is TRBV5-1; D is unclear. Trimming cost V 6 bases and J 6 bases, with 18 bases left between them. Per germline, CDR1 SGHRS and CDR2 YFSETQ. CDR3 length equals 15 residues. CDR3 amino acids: CASKRQPPPDEKLFF. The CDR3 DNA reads TGCGCCAGCAAACGGCAGCCTCCCCCGGATGAAAAACTGTTTTTT.

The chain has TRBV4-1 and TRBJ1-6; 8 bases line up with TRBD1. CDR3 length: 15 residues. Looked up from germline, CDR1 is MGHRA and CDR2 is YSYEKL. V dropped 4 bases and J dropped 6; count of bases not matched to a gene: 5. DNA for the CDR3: TGCGCCAGCAGCCGTAGGACAGGGTTTAATTCACCCCTCCACTTT. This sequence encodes CASSRRTGFNSPLHF.

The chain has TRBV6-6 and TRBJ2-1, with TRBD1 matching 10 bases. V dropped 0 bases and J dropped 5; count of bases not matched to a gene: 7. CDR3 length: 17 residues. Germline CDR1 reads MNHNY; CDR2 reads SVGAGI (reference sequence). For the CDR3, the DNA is TGTGCCAGCAGTTACTCGAGGTGGACAGGGGGAGACAATGAGCAGTTCTTC. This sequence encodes CASSYSRWTGGDNEQFF.